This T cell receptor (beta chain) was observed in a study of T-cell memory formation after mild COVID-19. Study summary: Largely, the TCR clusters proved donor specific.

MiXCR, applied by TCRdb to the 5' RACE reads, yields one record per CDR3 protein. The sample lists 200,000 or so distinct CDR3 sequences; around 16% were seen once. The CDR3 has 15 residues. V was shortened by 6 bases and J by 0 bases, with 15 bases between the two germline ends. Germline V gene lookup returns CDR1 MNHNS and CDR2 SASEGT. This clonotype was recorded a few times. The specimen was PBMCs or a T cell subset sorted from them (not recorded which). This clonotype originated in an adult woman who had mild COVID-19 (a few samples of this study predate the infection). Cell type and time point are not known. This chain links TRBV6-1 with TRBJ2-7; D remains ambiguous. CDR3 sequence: CASRADSSTSYEQYF. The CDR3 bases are TGTGCCAGCAGGGCAGACTCCTCGACCTCCTACGAGCAGTACTTC.